This T cell receptor beta chain was recovered during a study of T cell repertoires in cytomegalovirus infection. Germline CDR1 SGHTA, CDR2 FQGNSA. Trimming at V came to 4 bases and at J to 1 base, leaving 4 bases not matched to a gene. The CDR3 covers 16 residues. About this clonotype: The antigen is not known.

Using its own MiXCR run on the reads, TCRdb lists one record per CDR3 protein. The data show about 920,000 distinct CDR3 sequences, around 30% seen once. This specimen was cultured CD8+ T cells from PBMCs, taken from culture after CMV antigen stimulation. The chain is built from TRBV7-2 and TRBJ1-1; TRBD1 matches 12 bases. The sequence derives from a human donor in good health (CMV status not recorded). Some clones in this sample may be carry-over from other donors' samples. This chain's CDR3 is CASSYRDRGRNTEAFF. The CDR3 nucleotides read TGTGCCAGCAGCTATAGGGACAGGGGGCGGAACACTGAAGCTTTCTTT.